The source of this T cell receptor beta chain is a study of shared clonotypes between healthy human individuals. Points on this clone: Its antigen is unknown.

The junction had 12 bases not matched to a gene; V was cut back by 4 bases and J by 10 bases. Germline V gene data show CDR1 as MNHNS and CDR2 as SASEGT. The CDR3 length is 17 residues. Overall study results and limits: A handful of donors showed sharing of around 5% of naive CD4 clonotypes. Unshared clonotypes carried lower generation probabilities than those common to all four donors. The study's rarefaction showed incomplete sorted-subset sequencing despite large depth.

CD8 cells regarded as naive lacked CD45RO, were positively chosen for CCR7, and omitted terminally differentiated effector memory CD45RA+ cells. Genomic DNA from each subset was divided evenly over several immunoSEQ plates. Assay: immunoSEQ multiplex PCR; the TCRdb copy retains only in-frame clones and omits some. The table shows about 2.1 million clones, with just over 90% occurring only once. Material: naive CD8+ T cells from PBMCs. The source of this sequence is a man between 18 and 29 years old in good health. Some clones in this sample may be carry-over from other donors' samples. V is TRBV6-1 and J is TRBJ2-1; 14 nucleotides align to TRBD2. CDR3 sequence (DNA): TGTGCCAGCAGTGGGAGACTAGCGGGAGGGCCGAGTCAAGAGCAGTTCTTC. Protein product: CASSGRLAGGPSQEQFF.